The T cell receptor beta chain under discussion was sequenced for a study of blood T cell repertoires in COVID-19. Study summary: The origin of the acute and convalescent COVID-19 samples was the United States, Italy and Spain. Nucleic acid was either cDNA or gDNA, and it came from T cells, B-cell-depleted T cells, or PBMCs.

Methods used by the authors: Reference gene primer amplification gave estimated nucleated cell counts. Assay: immunoSEQ multiplex PCR; the TCRdb copy retains only in-frame clones and omits some. Clonal size and the V and J genes are those of that table, whereas D and trimming came from the DNA. The sample contains some 97,000 clones, approximately 91% of which appear only once. The J segment lost 1 base and the V segment lost 3 bases, leaving 12 bases of the junction unmatched. This CDR3 has 17 residues. Germline-derived CDR1 and CDR2 are SGDLS and YYNGEE. This chain connects TRBV9 to TRBJ1-2, with TRBD1 matching over 7 bases. The origin of this receptor is a man aged 60 to 75 with acute or convalescent COVID-19. The sample consisted of peripheral blood. The CDR3 spells CASSAGLNRGFNYGYTF. In DNA, the CDR3 is TGTGCCAGCAGCGCCGGATTAAACAGGGGTTTTAACTATGGCTACACCTTC.